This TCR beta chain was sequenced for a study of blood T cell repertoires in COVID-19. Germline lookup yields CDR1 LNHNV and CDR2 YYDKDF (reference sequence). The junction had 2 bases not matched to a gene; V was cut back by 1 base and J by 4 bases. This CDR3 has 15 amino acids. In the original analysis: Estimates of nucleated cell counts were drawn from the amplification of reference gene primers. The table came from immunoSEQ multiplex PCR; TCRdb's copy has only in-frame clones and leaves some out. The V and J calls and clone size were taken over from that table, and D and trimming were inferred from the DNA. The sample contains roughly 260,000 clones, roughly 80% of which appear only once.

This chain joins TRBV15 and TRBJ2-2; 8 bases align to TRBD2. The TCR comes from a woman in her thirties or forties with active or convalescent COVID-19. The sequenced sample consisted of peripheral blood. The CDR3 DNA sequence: TGTGCCACCAGCAGAGTTCGGGGGGGCACCGGGGAGCTGTTTTTT. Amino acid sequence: CATSRVRGGTGELFF.